This passage covers 3 T cell receptor beta chains from one sample sequenced in a study of vaccination and CD4 T cells after COVID-19. No antigen is known for these receptors. At the Johns Hopkins FTIC core, DNA taken from cultured CD4+ T cells was sequenced by way of the Oncomine TCR Beta short-read assay. MiXCR was run by TCRdb on the PCR reads, yielding one entry per CDR3 protein. This sample has more than 6,000 distinct CDR3 sequences; around a fifth occur once, and the top ten carry roughly 9.5%. Treatment described: approximately 10-day PBMC culture with coronavirus spike peptide pools or control peptides (ViraFEST assay). Material: CD4+ T cells from blood, cultured in vitro, obtained after SARS-CoV-2 vaccination. The receptors shown here come from a human donor who had recovered from COVID-19.

The rearrangement joins TRBV27 to TRBJ1-5; 8 positions match TRBD1. CDR1 MNHEY and CDR2 SMNVEV come from the germline V gene (reference sequence). The V gene end was trimmed by 4 bases and the J gene end by 4 bases; junction bases not matched to a gene: 12. The CDR3 length is 17 residues. The CDR3 nucleotides read TGTGCCAGCAGTTCACGGGACAGGCAAACGAGTAATCAGCCCCAGCATTTT. Translated, it gives CASSSRDRQTSNQPQHF.

V gene TRBV10-2 combines with J gene TRBJ2-5; D possibly corresponds to TRBD2 (7 bases). Trimming left V 6 bases short and J 4 bases short, with 12 bases between. CDR3 length: 13 residues. Germline lookup yields CDR1 WSHSY and CDR2 SAAADI. This chain's CDR3 is CASRGGARETQYF. CDR3 nucleotide sequence: TGCGCCAGCAGGGGGGGGGCGCGAGAGACCCAGTACTTC.

About this clonotype itself: A much larger clone lies a single base off, so this may be a read error. The gene calls are TRBV20-1 and TRBJ1-2; D gene ambiguous. Germline loops: CDR1 DFQATT, CDR2 SNEGSKA (reference sequence). The germline V and J ends were trimmed by 8 bases and 1 base, with 8 bases remaining between them. The CDR3 length is 11 residues. The CDR3, as DNA: TGCAGTTGGCCTTATAACTATGGCTACACCTTC. Its protein is CSWPYNYGYTF.